These T cell receptor beta chains were read from a single sample in a study of a mutant IDH1 vaccine in newly diagnosed glioma. These receptors have no identified antigens. Generated by immunoSEQ multiplex PCR, the TCRdb table keeps only in-frame clones and is missing some. Among under 150,000 clones listed, 80% were seen once. Sample: PBMCs, taken from a glioma patient whose treatment included an IDH1 peptide vaccine. Receptors originate from a man aged 40-49 years with glioma. CDR3s include the opening cysteine and the closing phenylalanine or tryptophan. D genes are given only for firm matches. A row's size may be missing; if present it is once, few, many or a size class.

D gene: -
clone size: -
V gene: TRBV7-9
J gene: TRBJ1-3
CDR3 DNA: TGTGCCAGCAGCTTTTCGTCGGCAGGGTCTGGAAACACCATATATTTT
CDR3 protein: CASSFSSAGSGNTIYF

D gene: -
clone size: -
V gene: TRBV9
J gene: TRBJ2-1
CDR3 DNA: TGTGCCAGCAGCGTAGCCTCGGGACTCCTGAGGGCCAATGAGCAGTTCTTC
CDR3 protein: CASSVASGLLRANEQFF

D gene: TRBD2
clone size: -
V gene: TRBV4-3
J gene: TRBJ2-3
CDR3 DNA: TGCGCCAGCAGCCGAGAAATAGCGGGAGGCCGGGATACGCAGTATTTT
CDR3 protein: CASSREIAGGRDTQYF

D gene: TRBD2
clone size: -
V gene: TRBV29-1
J gene: TRBJ2-7
CDR3 DNA: TGCAGCGCAGGGACTAGCGTAGCCTACGAGCAGTACTTC
CDR3 protein: CSAGTSVAYEQYF

D gene: -
clone size: once
V gene: TRBV5-3
J gene: TRBJ1-1
CDR3 DNA: TGTGCCAGAAGCTTGTTTTGCAATCACAGGGTGAGCGAACGGAACACTGAAGCTTTCTTT
CDR3 protein: CARSLFCNHRVSERNTEAFF

D gene: -
clone size: -
V gene: TRBV2
J gene: TRBJ1-3
CDR3 DNA: TGTGCCAGCCGCGACGTCGGTACCTCTGGAAACACCATATATTTT
CDR3 protein: CASRDVGTSGNTIYF

D gene: TRBD2
clone size: -
V gene: TRBV4-3
J gene: TRBJ2-3
CDR3 DNA: TGCGCCAGCAGCCAAGTAACCAGACTAGTGGGGGGGACAGATACGCAGTATTTT
CDR3 protein: CASSQVTRLVGGTDTQYF

D gene: TRBD2
clone size: once
V gene: TRBV30
J gene: TRBJ2-3
CDR3 DNA: TGTGCCTGGATAGCGGGATCAGATACGCAGTATTTT
CDR3 protein: CAWIAGSDTQYF

D gene: TRBD2
clone size: -
V gene: TRBV6-4
J gene: TRBJ2-3
CDR3 DNA: TGTGCCAGCAGTGAAGGGGTAGCGGGGGCGGATACGCAGTATTTT
CDR3 protein: CASSEGVAGADTQYF

D gene: -
clone size: -
V gene: TRBV2
J gene: TRBJ2-6
CDR3 DNA: TGTGCCAGCAGTGAAGCGCTTGGATTCTCTGGGGCCAACGTCCTGACTTTC
CDR3 protein: CASSEALGFSGANVLTF

D gene: -
clone size: -
V gene: TRBV6-5
J gene: TRBJ2-1
CDR3 DNA: TGTGCCAGCAGTTCACATGACTCGAGCTCCTACAATGAGCAGTTCTTC
CDR3 protein: CASSSHDSSSYNEQFF

D gene: -
clone size: -
V gene: TRBV28
J gene: TRBJ2-6
CDR3 DNA: TGTGCCAGCAGACCCCCCGGTGGGTCTGGGGCCAACGTCCTGACTTTC
CDR3 protein: CASRPPGGSGANVLTF

D gene: -
clone size: -
V gene: TRBV27
J gene: TRBJ2-7
CDR3 DNA: TGTGCCAGCAGCCCACTCCTACCCGGGACCTTGGGTGAGCAGTACTTC
CDR3 protein: CASSPLLPGTLGEQYF

D gene: -
clone size: -
V gene: TRBV9
J gene: TRBJ2-7
CDR3 DNA: TGTGCCAGCAGCGCGGACAACTCCTACAAGCAGTACTTC
CDR3 protein: CASSADNSYKQYF

D gene: -
clone size: -
V gene: TRBV7-9
J gene: TRBJ2-5
CDR3 DNA: TGTGCCAGCAGCTTCGCGCTTGGAAGGGGCCCGGAGACCCAGTACTTC
CDR3 protein: CASSFALGRGPETQYF

D gene: TRBD1
clone size: -
V gene: TRBV4-3
J gene: TRBJ2-7
CDR3 DNA: TGCGCCAGCAGTCGAGGACAGGGCTCCTACGAGCAGTACTTC
CDR3 protein: CASSRGQGSYEQYF

D gene: TRBD1
clone size: few
V gene: TRBV2
J gene: TRBJ1-1
CDR3 DNA: TGTGCCAGCAGTGGGACAGGTATGAACACTGAAGCTTTCTTT
CDR3 protein: CASSGTGMNTEAFF

D gene: -
clone size: once
V gene: TRBV6-5
J gene: TRBJ1-2
CDR3 DNA: TGTGCCAGCAGCTTCATGACCGTGTATGGCTACACCTTC
CDR3 protein: CASSFMTVYGYTF

D gene: -
clone size: -
V gene: TRBV9
J gene: TRBJ2-7
CDR3 DNA: TGTGCCAGCAGCCCAGGACGGGGAGACTACGAGCAGTACTTC
CDR3 protein: CASSPGRGDYEQYF

D gene: TRBD2
clone size: -
V gene: TRBV7-2
J gene: TRBJ2-3
CDR3 DNA: TGTGCCAGCAGCTGGACTAGCGGGGGTTCAGATACGCAGTATTTT
CDR3 protein: CASSWTSGGSDTQYF

D gene: -
clone size: -
V gene: TRBV4-1
J gene: TRBJ1-4
CDR3 DNA: TGCGCCAGCAGCCAAGGCCAAACGGCAACTAATGAAAAACTGTTTTTT
CDR3 protein: CASSQGQTATNEKLFF

D gene: -
clone size: -
V gene: TRBV5-4
J gene: TRBJ2-3
CDR3 DNA: TGTGCCAGCAGCTTGGTCAGGGGAGGTGGCACAGATACGCAGTATTTT
CDR3 protein: CASSLVRGGGTDTQYF

D gene: TRBD2
clone size: -
V gene: TRBV11-2
J gene: TRBJ2-7
CDR3 DNA: TGTGCCAGCAGCTCCCCAGCGGGAGGGTCCTACGAGCAGTACTTC
CDR3 protein: CASSSPAGGSYEQYF

D gene: -
clone size: -
V gene: TRBV11-3
J gene: TRBJ2-1
CDR3 DNA: TGTGCCAGCAGCTTAAAAGGCTCAAATGAGCAGTTCTTC
CDR3 protein: CASSLKGSNEQFF

D gene: -
clone size: -
V gene: TRBV7-2
J gene: TRBJ1-5
CDR3 DNA: TGTGCCAGCAGCGATGAGTTCGGCAATCAGCCCCAGCATTTT
CDR3 protein: CASSDEFGNQPQHF

D gene: -
clone size: -
V gene: TRBV29-1
J gene: TRBJ1-1
CDR3 DNA: TGCAGCGTTGTAGAGAACACTGAAGCTTTCTTT
CDR3 protein: CSVVENTEAFF

D gene: -
clone size: -
V gene: TRBV18
J gene: TRBJ1-1
CDR3 DNA: TGTGCCAGCTCAGTTCAGGGAGGCACTGAAGCTTTCTTT
CDR3 protein: CASSVQGGTEAFF

D gene: TRBD1
clone size: -
V gene: TRBV7-2
J gene: TRBJ1-1
CDR3 DNA: TGTGCCAGCAGCTTGGGACAGGGGAACACTGAAGCTTTCTTT
CDR3 protein: CASSLGQGNTEAFF

D gene: -
clone size: -
V gene: TRBV7-9
J gene: TRBJ2-5
CDR3 DNA: TGTGCCAGCAGCTTAGGGGACTTACTACAAGAGACCCAGTACTTC
CDR3 protein: CASSLGDLLQETQYF

D gene: -
clone size: once
V gene: TRBV19
J gene: TRBJ1-5
CDR3 DNA: TGTGCCACCGGTTGGGGGGAGGGACAGCCCCAGCATTTT
CDR3 protein: CATGWGEGQPQHF

D gene: TRBD1
clone size: -
V gene: TRBV6-4
J gene: TRBJ1-3
CDR3 DNA: TGTGCCAGCAGTGCCGGGACAGCGGTAAACACCATATATTTT
CDR3 protein: CASSAGTAVNTIYF

D gene: TRBD1
clone size: few
V gene: TRBV30
J gene: TRBJ1-1
CDR3 DNA: TGTGCCTGGAGCGCGGGACAGGGTCTCAAAGCTTTCTTT
CDR3 protein: CAWSAGQGLKAFF

D gene: TRBD1
clone size: -
V gene: TRBV5-6
J gene: TRBJ2-4
CDR3 DNA: TGTGCCAGCAGCCCAAGTCCCGGGACAGGAGTTTTCCTTCAGTACTTC
CDR3 protein: CASSPSPGTGVFLQYF

D gene: TRBD2
clone size: -
V gene: TRBV5-1
J gene: TRBJ2-4
CDR3 DNA: TGCGCCAGCAGCTCCCTCACTAGCGGGGGGCCTAAAAACATTCAGTACTTC
CDR3 protein: CASSSLTSGGPKNIQYF

D gene: TRBD1
clone size: -
V gene: TRBV7-9
J gene: TRBJ2-7
CDR3 DNA: TGTGCCAGCAGTTATACAGGGGGGTACGAGCAGTACTTC
CDR3 protein: CASSYTGGYEQYF

D gene: -
clone size: -
V gene: TRBV9
J gene: TRBJ2-2
CDR3 DNA: TGTGCCAGCAGCGTAGGGATTTGGGCCGGGGAGCTGTTTTTT
CDR3 protein: CASSVGIWAGELFF

D gene: -
clone size: -
V gene: TRBV18
J gene: TRBJ2-2
CDR3 DNA: TGTGCCAGCTCTCCAAGGCTAACGGGACAAAACACCGGGGAGCTGTTTTTT
CDR3 protein: CASSPRLTGQNTGELFF

D gene: -
clone size: -
V gene: TRBV11-2
J gene: TRBJ2-1
CDR3 DNA: TGTGCCAGCAGCTTATACGACAGGTCGACTTACAATGAGCAGTTCTTC
CDR3 protein: CASSLYDRSTYNEQFF

D gene: -
clone size: -
V gene: TRBV30
J gene: TRBJ2-5
CDR3 DNA: TGTGCCTGGAATCGCCAGGTAAAAGAGACCCAGTACTTC
CDR3 protein: CAWNRQVKETQYF

D gene: TRBD1
clone size: -
V gene: TRBV10-3
J gene: TRBJ2-7
CDR3 DNA: TGTGCCATCCGGGACAGCCCTACGGAGCAGTACTTC
CDR3 protein: CAIRDSPTEQYF

D gene: TRBD2
clone size: -
V gene: TRBV9
J gene: TRBJ2-2
CDR3 DNA: TGTGCCAGCAGCGCTCATGGGGCTAGCGGCACCGGGGAGCTGTTTTTT
CDR3 protein: CASSAHGASGTGELFF

D gene: -
clone size: -
V gene: TRBV6-5
J gene: TRBJ2-4
CDR3 DNA: TGTGCCAGCAGTTACAGGGGGCAGTACTTC
CDR3 protein: CASSYRGQYF

D gene: TRBD1
clone size: few
V gene: TRBV2
J gene: TRBJ2-5
CDR3 DNA: TGTGCCAGCAGGAGGGACAGACGGGGAGAGACCCAGTACTTC
CDR3 protein: CASRRDRRGETQYF

D gene: TRBD2
clone size: -
V gene: TRBV7-2
J gene: TRBJ2-3
CDR3 DNA: TGTGCCAGCAGCTCGGCCCTGGCGGGAGGGCCCCCAGATACGCAGTATTTT
CDR3 protein: CASSSALAGGPPDTQYF

D gene: -
clone size: few
V gene: TRBV6-5
J gene: TRBJ2-5
CDR3 DNA: TGTGCCAGCAGCCGGGAGACCCAGTACTTC
CDR3 protein: CASSRETQYF